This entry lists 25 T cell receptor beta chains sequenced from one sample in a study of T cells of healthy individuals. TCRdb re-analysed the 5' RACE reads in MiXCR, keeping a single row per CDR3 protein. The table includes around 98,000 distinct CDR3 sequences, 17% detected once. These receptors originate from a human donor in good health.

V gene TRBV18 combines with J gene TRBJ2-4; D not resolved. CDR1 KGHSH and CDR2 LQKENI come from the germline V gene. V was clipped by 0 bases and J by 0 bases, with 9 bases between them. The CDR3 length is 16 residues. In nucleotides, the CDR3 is TGTGCCAGCTCACCACCGAATTCACTAGCCAAAAACATTCAGTACTTC. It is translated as CASSPPNSLAKNIQYF.

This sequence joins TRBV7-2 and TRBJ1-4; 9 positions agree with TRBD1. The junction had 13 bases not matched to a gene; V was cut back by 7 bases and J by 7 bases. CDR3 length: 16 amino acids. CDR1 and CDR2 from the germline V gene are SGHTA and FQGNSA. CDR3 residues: CASKVGTGIFGEKLFF. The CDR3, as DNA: TGTGCCAGCAAGGTTGGGACAGGGATTTTCGGTGAAAAACTGTTTTTT.

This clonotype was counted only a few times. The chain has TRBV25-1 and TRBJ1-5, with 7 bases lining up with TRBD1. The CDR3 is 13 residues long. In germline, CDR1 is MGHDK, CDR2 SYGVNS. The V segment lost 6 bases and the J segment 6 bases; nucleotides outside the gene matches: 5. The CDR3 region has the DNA TGTGCCAGCAGCCGGACAGGTGGTCAGCCCCAGCATTTT. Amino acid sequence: CASSRTGGQPQHF.

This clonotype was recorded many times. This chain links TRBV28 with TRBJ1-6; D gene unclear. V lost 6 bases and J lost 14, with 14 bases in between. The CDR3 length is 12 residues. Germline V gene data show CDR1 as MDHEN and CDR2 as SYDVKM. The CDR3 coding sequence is TGTGCCAGCAGCTCGACCGAAATAACCCTCCACTTT. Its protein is CASSSTEITLHF.

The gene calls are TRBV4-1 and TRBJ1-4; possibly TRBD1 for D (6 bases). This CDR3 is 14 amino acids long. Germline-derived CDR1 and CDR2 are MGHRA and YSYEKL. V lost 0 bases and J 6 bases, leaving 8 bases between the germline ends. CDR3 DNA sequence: TGCGCCAGCAGCCAAGAGAGGGGGGATGAAAAACTGTTTTTT. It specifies CASSQERGDEKLFF.

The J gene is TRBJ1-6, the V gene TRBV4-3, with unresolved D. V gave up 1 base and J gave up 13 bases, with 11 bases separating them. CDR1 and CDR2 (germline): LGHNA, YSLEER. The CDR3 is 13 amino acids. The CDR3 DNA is TGCGCCAGCAGCCAAGCGGACGGAACTCCCCTCCACTTT. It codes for CASSQADGTPLHF.

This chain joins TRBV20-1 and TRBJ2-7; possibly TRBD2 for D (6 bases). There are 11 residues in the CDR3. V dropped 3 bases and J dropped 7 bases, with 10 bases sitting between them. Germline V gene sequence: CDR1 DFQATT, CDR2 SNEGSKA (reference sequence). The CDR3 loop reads CSARAGGEQYF. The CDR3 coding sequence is TGCAGTGCTAGGGCCGGGGGAGAGCAGTACTTC.

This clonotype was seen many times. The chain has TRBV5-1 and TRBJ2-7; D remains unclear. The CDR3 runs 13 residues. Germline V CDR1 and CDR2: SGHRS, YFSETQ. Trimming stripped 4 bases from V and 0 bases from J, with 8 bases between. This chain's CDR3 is CASSPTSSYEQYF. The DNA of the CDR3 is TGCGCCAGCAGCCCGACAAGCTCCTACGAGCAGTACTTC.

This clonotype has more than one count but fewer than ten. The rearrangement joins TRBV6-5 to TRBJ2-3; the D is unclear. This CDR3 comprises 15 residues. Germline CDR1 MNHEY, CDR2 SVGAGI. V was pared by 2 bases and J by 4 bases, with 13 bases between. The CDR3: CASSYQATQADTQYF. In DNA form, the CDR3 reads TGTGCCAGCAGTTACCAGGCTACCCAGGCAGATACGCAGTATTTT.

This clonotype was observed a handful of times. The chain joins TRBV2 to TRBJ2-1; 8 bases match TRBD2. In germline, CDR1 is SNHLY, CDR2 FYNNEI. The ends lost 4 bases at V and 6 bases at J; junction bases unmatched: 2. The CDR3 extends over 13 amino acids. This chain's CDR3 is CASSAGLVNEQFF. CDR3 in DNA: TGTGCCAGCAGTGCGGGACTAGTCAATGAGCAGTTCTTC. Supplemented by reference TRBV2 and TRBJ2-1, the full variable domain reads EPEVTQTPSHQVTQMGQEVILRCVPISNHLYFYWYRQILGQKVEFLVSFYNNEISEKSEIFDDQFSVERPDGSNFTLKIRSTKLEDSAMYFCASSAGLVNEQFFGPGTRLTVL.

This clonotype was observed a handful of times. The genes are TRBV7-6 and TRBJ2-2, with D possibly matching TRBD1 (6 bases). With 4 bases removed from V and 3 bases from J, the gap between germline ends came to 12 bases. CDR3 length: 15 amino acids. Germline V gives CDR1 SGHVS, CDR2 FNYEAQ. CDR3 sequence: CASSSRYRDTGELFF. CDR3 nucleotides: TGTGCCAGCAGCTCCCGCTACAGGGACACCGGGGAGCTGTTTTTT.

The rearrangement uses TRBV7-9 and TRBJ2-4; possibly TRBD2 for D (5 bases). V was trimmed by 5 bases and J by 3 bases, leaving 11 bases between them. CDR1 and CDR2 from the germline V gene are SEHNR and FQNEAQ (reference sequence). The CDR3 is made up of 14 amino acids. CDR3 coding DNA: TGTGCCAGCAGCCTGGGTGGGAGCAAAAACATTCAGTACTTC. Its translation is CASSLGGSKNIQYF.

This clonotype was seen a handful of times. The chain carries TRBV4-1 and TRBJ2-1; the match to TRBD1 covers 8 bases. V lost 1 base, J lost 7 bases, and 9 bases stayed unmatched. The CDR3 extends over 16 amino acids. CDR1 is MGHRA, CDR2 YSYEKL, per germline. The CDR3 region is CASSQVGRGPLNEQFF. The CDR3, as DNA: TGCGCCAGCAGCCAAGTCGGCAGGGGGCCGCTAAATGAGCAGTTCTTC.

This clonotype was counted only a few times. This CDR3 reads CASSLGRGTGELFF. The CDR3 DNA follows: TGCGCCAGCAGCCTCGGGCGGGGGACCGGGGAGCTGTTTTTT. The genes are TRBV5-1 and TRBJ2-2, with TRBD2 matching over 7 bases. The germline V gene has CDR1 SGHRS and CDR2 YFSETQ. Trimming at V came to 4 bases and at J to 5 bases, leaving 5 bases not matched to a gene. The CDR3 is made up of 14 amino acids. The full variable domain, rest sourced from reference TRBV5-1 and TRBJ2-2, is KAGVTQTPRYLIKTRGQQVTLSCSPISGHRSVSWYQQTPGQGLQFLFEYFSETQRNKGNFPGRFSGRQFSNSRSEMNVSTLELGDSALYLCASSLGRGTGELFFGEGSRLTVL.

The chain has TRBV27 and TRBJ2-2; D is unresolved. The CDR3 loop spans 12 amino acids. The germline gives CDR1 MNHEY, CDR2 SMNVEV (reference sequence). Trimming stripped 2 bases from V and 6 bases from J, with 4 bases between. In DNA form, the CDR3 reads TGTGCCAGCAGTTTACCACCCGGGGAGCTGTTTTTT. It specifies CASSLPPGELFF.

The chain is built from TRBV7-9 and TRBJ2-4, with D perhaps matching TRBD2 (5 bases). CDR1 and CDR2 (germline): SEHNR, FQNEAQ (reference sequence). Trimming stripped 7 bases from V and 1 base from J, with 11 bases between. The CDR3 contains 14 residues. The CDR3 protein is CASTPEGAKNIQYF. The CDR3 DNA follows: TGTGCCAGCACCCCTGAGGGCGCCAAAAACATTCAGTACTTC.

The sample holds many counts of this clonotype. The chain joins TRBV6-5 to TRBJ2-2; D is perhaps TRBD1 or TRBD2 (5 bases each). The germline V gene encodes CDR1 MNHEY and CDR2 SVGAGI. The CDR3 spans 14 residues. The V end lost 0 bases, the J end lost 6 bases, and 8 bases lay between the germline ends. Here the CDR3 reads CASSYSRGSGELFF. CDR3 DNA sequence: TGTGCCAGCAGTTACTCGAGGGGCTCCGGGGAGCTGTTTTTT.

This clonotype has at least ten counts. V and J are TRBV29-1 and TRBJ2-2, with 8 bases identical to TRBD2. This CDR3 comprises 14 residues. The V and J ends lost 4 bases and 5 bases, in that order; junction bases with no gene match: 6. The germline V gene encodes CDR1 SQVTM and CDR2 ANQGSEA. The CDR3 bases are TGCAGCGTTGTAGGGGCTAGCGGGACCGGGGAGCTGTTTTTT. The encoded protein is CSVVGASGTGELFF.

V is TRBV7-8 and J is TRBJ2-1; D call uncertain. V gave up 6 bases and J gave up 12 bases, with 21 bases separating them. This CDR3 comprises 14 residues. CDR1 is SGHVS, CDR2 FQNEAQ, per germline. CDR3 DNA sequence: TGTGCCAGCAGGTTCGATTCTTACAATGAGCGGCAGTTCTTC. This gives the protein CASRFDSYNERQFF.

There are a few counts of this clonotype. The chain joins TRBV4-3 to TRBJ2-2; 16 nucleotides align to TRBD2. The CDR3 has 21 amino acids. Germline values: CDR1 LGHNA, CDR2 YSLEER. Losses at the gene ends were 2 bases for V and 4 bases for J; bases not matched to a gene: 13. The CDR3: CASSQSFPPGTSGRATGELFF. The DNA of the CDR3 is TGCGCCAGCAGCCAATCATTCCCCCCCGGGACTAGCGGGAGGGCCACCGGGGAGCTGTTTTTT.

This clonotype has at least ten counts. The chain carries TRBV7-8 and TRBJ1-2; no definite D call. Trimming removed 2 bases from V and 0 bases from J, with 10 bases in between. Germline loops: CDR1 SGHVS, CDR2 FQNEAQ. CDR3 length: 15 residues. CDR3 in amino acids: CASSLLGGANYGYTF. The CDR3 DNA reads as TGTGCCAGCAGCTTACTCGGTGGGGCTAACTATGGCTACACCTTC.

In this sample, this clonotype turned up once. DNA for the CDR3: TGTGCCAGCAGCTCCCAGCGGGAGGGAGATACGCAGTATTTT. This translates into CASSSQREGDTQYF. V and J are TRBV7-3 and TRBJ2-3; 10 bases are a match to TRBD2. From germline, CDR1 is SGHTA and CDR2 FQGTGA. This CDR3 is 14 amino acids long. The junction had 3 bases not matched to a gene; V was cut back by 4 bases and J by 5 bases.

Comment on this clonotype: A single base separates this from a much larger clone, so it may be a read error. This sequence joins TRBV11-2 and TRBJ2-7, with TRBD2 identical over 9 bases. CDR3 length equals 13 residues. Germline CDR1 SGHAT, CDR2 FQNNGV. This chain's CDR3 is CASSLAGTYERYF. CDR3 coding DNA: TGTGCCAGCAGCCTAGCGGGAACCTACGAGCGGTACTTC. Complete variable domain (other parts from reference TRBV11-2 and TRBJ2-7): EAGVAQSPRYKIIEKRQSVAFWCNPISGHATLYWYQQILGQGPKLLIQFQNNGVVDDSQLPKDRFSAERLKGVDSTLKIQPAKLEDSAVYLCASSLAGTYERYFGPGTRLTVT.

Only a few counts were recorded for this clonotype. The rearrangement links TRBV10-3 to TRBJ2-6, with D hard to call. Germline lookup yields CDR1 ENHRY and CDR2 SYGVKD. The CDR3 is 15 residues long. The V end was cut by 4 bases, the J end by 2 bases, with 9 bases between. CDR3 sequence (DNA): TGTGCCATCAGTGTTTCCCGGGCTGGGGCCAACGTCCTGACTTTC. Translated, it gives CAISVSRAGANVLTF.

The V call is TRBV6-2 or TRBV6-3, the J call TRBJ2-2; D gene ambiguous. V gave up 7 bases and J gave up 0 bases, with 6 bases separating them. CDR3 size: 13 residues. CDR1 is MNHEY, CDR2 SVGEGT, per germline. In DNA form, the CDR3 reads TGTGCCAGCAAGGCGGCGAACACCGGGGAGCTGTTTTTT. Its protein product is CASKAANTGELFF.